This T cell receptor (beta chain) was recovered during a study of naive and memory T cell subsets. Study conclusions and caveats: Especially in CD8 cells, naive repertoires contained a few larger clonotypes, possibly CD45RA-re-expressing memory cells. Each distinct alpha or beta sequence counts as one clonotype.

After the first PCR, alpha and beta chain libraries were processed separately. Both TRBC1 and TRBC2 were covered by a beta constant-region primer of two equimolar oligonucleotides. The ligated cDNA underwent four PCR rounds using SP2 and nested alpha and beta constant-region primers. TCRdb used MiXCR to reprocess the UMI-ligation and nested PCR reads, holding one entry per CDR3 protein. Of over 100,000 distinct CDR3 sequences in the sample, more than 14% were seen once. On this clonotype itself: The antigen is undetermined. Since a much larger clone is just one base distant, this may be a read error.

Input material: naive CD8+ T cells from blood. This clonotype was obtained from a human donor in good health.

CDR3 DNA sequence: TGTGCCAGCAGCGTAGGGTGTGGGACCTACGAGCAGTACTTC. It encodes CASSVGCGTYEQYF. The gene calls are TRBV9 and TRBJ2-7, with no clear D. This CDR3 is 14 amino acids long. CDR1 SGDLS and CDR2 YYNGEE come from the germline V gene. V was cut by 0 bases and J by 2 bases, with 9 bases left in between.